This T cell receptor (beta chain) appears in the sequencing data of a study of cytomegalovirus exposure and HLA in healthy donors (TCRdb year 2017). Regarding the complete study: According to an earlier analysis of several hundred of the donors, 200 million or so T cells yielded 95 million to 140 million unique TCR beta sequences and 276 Gb of sequence data. The study aimed to test whether signatures of past pathogen exposure could be identified by cataloging public T cell receptors. A later analysis re-analyzed previously published TCR beta repertoires from 500 to 700 donors and added high-resolution HLA genotyping to study TCR occurrence patterns. Alongside the repertoire data, information on donor age, sex, ethnicity and CMV serostatus was compiled. Approximately 310 gigabases of sequencing data and approximately 85 million unique TCR sequences were included in an early release covering roughly 600 HLA-typed donors. Rather than using new phenotypic data, the later analysis identified candidate immune exposures from TCR beta sequences and from how often those sequences occurred across donors. To predict cytomegalovirus infection status, the study brought together high-throughput TCR immunosequencing, statistical association of individual TCRs with disease status, and machine learning. In addition to the first cohort of 666 subjects, a separate validation cohort of approximately 130 different subjects was used. The number of typed donors differed by locus: about 620-640 for A, B, C, DRB1 and DQB1; roughly 510 for DQA1; roughly 600 for DPA1; and 450 to 480 for DPB1. Of the approximately 400 genotyped donors, more than 75% were placed in the genetic ancestry cluster associated with self-reported Caucasian donors. HLA typing included class I and class II loci at four-digit resolution. Genome-wide SNP genotypes for about 65% of the 666 donors were used in a later genetic analysis, which treated that subset as a discovery cohort. Every repertoire in the discovery cohort had been generated on one and the same sequencing platform. The study used immunosequencing to profile the T cell repertoires of 666 subjects and linked those repertoires to cytomegalovirus serostatus. An earlier analysis of around 640 of the donors used high-throughput TCR beta sequencing to judge whether each TCR beta V gene segment behaved as functional or pseudogenic. Across around 400 genotyped donors of the cohort, an average of roughly 200,000 unique TCR beta nucleotide sequences per donor were sequenced, and about a sixth of those sequences were non-productive. Four or five DR-DQ haplotypes were handled as single units for association and clustering, since linkage in the cohort was strong.

Paper-wide results and their limitations: Because counts were too low, 15 to 20 rarely observed V segments, including chromosome 9 orphons, were left out of the earlier analysis of a few hundred of the donors. This cohort had only TCR beta chains sequenced, and the lack of alpha or paired-chain data limited which features could be detected. While some public TCRs were present in many individuals, most TCR sequences turned up only very rarely across donors. Because HLA typing was missing for some donors at each locus, association tests included only the typed subset. A further reported finding was that TCR beta sequences accurately predicted the HLA-A and HLA-B alleles for most subjects in the first cohort. The sequencing pipeline was judged likely to have produced a cluster of highly shared sequence variants as a technical artifact. In a later analysis, several top co-occurrence clusters were reported to appear linked to parvovirus B19, influenza, CMV and Epstein-Barr virus. The classifier was reported to diagnose cytomegalovirus status with high specificity and sensitivity in both the original cohort and the validation cohort. A later analysis found that HLA-associated TCR beta chains were more clonally expanded and had lower generation probabilities than equally common non-associated chains. The 87-base-pair reads could not distinguish some IMGT-functional V segments, including TRBV6-2 and TRBV6-3, so those segments were excluded. Sequencing depth was assumed to be roughly uniform across donors in the presence/absence analyses, though that assumption may not hold. In vitro tests confirmed that three of the cytomegalovirus-associated TCR beta chains recognize cytomegalovirus antigens. In the study, around 150 TCR beta chains were listed as associated with cytomegalovirus. Immune exposure information for the cohort was limited to CMV serostatus. According to a later genetic analysis, donors in an Asian-associated ancestry cluster had fewer N-insertions in productive TCRs than the approximately 700-donor mean. When HLA alleles, especially DR and DQ, strongly co-occurred, attributing TCR associations to individual alleles was difficult. In a later analysis, around 15,000 TCR beta sequences were associated with specific HLA alleles at a false discovery rate of 0.05. According to a later analysis, most CMV-associated TCR beta chains appeared to be HLA-restricted, and the HLA associations seemed to be driven largely by CMV exposure. In a later genetic analysis, a missense DCLRE1C variant was associated with V-gene and J-gene trimming of TCR beta chains, and the association was replicated in an independent cohort. An earlier analysis of 450 to 750 of the donors showed that most TCR beta V segments appeared in productive rearrangements either about 87% or about 30% of the time, which broadly matched IMGT annotations. Linkage disequilibrium might explain the correlated functional status among segregating V segments, but an unknown experimental factor could not be ruled out. The authors suggested that the approach could potentially be extended to other disease states and immunological phenotypes. In a later analysis, TCR association rates were found to vary across HLA loci, with the most associated TCRs seen for DRB1 alleles and the fewest for HLA-C alleles.

In total, 666 healthy bone marrow donors made up the cohort. At the time of sampling, every cohort member was nominally healthy, though immune exposures that went unrecorded were likely present. The donor was CMV seronegative and was included in the group of 352 seronegative cohort members. Every donor gave a peripheral blood sample, and the peripheral blood mononuclear cells from that sample were used for TCR beta sequencing. The Qiagen DNeasy Blood Extraction Kit was used to extract genomic DNA from the blood cell samples. The library relied on the immunoSEQ multiplex PCR assay. The multiplex PCR relied on a mix of 60 forward primers for TCR Vbeta segments and 13 reverse primers for TCR Jbeta segments. The CDR3 region of rearranged TCR beta genes was amplified from genomic DNA by a multiplex PCR assay. On the Illumina HiSeq System, the amplified TCR beta libraries were sequenced as 87-base-pair reads. From the authors' description of their analysis: A later analysis counted about 80 million unique TCR beta chains across the 700 or so repertoires, and about 10 million of these chains were shared by at least two donors. A nearest-neighbor algorithm error-corrected the raw reads and collapsed the reads into unique sequences, merging closely related sequences to remove PCR and sequencing errors. Alignment of CDR3 sequences to IMGT reference sequences was used to assign V, D and J gene segments. For a sequence to be retained, a match of at least six nucleotides was required to both a V gene segment and a J gene segment. A rearrangement was called productive if the CDR3 had no stop codons and remained in frame with V and J, and every other rearrangement was called non-productive. Following IMGT convention, CDR3 was defined as the stretch from the second conserved V-encoded cysteine up to the conserved J-encoded phenylalanine. The earlier analysis of about 610 of the donors excluded any sequence lacking an unambiguous match to a single V gene segment. An earlier analysis of several hundred of the donors classified V segments as functional when productive rearrangements were above 56.7% and as segregating when the standard deviation between donors was above 5%. A statistical classification framework was built to diagnose cytomegalovirus status from the catalog of TCR beta chain sequences. A later analysis assigned V and J genes by comparing TCR nucleotide sequences with IMGT/GENE-DB human TR gene sequences. A later analysis assigned CDR3 sequences and most-parsimonious VDJ recombination scenarios with the TCRdist pipeline. In a later analysis, each TCR beta chain was defined by its CDR3 amino acid sequence together with its V-gene family, and reads without a unique V-gene family were excluded. To address suspected cross-contamination and a sequencing artifact, a later analysis removed under 600 highly shared, low-generation-probability nucleotide sequences. A later analysis calculated a clonal expansion index for each public chain from normalized within-repertoire ranks of inferred template counts. In a later analysis, generation probabilities were computed with a VDJ recombination model fitted to out-of-frame rearrangements, and the resulting probabilities were checked against IGoR. In a later analysis, TCR-TCR, TCR-HLA and TCR-CMV co-occurrence was scored with hypergeometric tests, and a repertoire-size bias correction was applied to TCR pairs. To estimate false discovery rates, a later analysis permuted the HLA or CMV assignments 20 times. A later analysis grouped co-occurring TCRs with DBSCAN, adding TCRdist sequence similarity when clustering within HLA-allele-positive subsets. Co-occurrence clustering excluded repertoires with fewer than 30,000 or more than 120,000 public chains, plus five with anomalous nucleotide sharing. The table comes from immuneACCESS by way of TCRdb, which keeps in-frame sequences with V and J called. Part of the clones is missing from these tables; in studies checked, under half for an unresolved V gene and the rest for unknown reasons. V, J and clone size reflect that table, while D and trimming were determined from the DNA. This sample comprises approximately 150,000 clones, 75% to 85% of them detected only once. Roughly an eighth of the sample is taken by the ten largest.

Cut back by 2 bases and 2 bases, the V and J ends lie 6 bases apart. CDR1 and CDR2 (MNHEY, SMNVEV) derive from the germline V gene (reference sequence). Inclusive of the bounding cysteine and phenylalanine, the CDR3 is 14 residues long. Only the CDR3 portion is preserved as DNA: 42 bases, with reading frame beginning at the first base. As for this clone: This clone's antigen is unknown. No base quality values were provided; no much bigger clone lies one nucleotide off.

Recombination connected TRBV27 to TRBJ2-2; the D segment could be TRBD1, given 5 matching bases. The receptor was derived from a woman aged 45-65 years in good health and CMV-seronegative. The sequenced sample was PBMCs. The CDR3 protein: CASSLGANTGELFF. The nucleotide sequence is given as TGTGCCAGCAGTTTAGGGGCTAACACCGGGGAGCTGTTTTTT.